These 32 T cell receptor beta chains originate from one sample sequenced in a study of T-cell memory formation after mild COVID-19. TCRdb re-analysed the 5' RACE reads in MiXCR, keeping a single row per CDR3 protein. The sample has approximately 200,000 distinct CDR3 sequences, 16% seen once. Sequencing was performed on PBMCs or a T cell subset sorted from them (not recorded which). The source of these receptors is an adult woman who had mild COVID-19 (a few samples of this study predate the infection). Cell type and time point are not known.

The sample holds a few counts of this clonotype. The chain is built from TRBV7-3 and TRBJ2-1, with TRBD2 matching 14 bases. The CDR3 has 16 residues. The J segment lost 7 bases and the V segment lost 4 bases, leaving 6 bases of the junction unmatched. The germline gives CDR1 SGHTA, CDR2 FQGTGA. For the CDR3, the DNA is TGTGCCAGCAGCTCAATCGGGACTAGCGGGAGTAATGAGCAGTTCTTC. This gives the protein CASSSIGTSGSNEQFF.

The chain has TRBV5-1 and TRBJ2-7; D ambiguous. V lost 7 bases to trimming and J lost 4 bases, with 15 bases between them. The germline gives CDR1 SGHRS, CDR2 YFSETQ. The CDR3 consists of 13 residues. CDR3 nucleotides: TGCGCCAGCTCTGCCCAAGGTTTTTACGAGCAGTACTTC. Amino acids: CASSAQGFYEQYF.

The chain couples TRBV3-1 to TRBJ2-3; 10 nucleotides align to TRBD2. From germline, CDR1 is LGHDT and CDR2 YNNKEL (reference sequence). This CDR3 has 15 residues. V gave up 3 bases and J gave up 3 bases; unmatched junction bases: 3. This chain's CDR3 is CASSHTAGGTDTQYF. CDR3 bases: TGTGCCAGCAGCCACACAGCGGGAGGGACAGATACGCAGTATTTT.

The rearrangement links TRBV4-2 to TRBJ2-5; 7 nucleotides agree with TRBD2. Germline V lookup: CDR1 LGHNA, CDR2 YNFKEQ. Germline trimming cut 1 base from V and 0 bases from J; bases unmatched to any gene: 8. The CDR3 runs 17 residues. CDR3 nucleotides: TGTGCCAGCAGCCAAGGGGGGGGACTTTGGTACCAAGAGACCCAGTACTTC. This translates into CASSQGGGLWYQETQYF.

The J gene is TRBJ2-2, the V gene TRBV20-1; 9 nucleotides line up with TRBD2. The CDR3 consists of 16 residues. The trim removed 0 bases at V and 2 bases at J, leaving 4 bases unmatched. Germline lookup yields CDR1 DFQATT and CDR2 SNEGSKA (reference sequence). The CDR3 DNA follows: TGCAGTGCTAGAGATCTCCTAGCGGGAAACACCGGGGAGCTGTTTTTT. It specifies CSARDLLAGNTGELFF.

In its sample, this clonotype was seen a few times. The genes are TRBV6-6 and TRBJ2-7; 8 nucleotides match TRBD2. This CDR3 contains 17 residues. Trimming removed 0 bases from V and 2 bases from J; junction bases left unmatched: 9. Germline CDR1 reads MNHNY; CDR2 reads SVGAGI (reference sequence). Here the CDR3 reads CASSYSYQRGITYEQYF. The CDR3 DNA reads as TGTGCCAGCAGTTACTCGTATCAGCGGGGGATCACCTACGAGCAGTACTTC.

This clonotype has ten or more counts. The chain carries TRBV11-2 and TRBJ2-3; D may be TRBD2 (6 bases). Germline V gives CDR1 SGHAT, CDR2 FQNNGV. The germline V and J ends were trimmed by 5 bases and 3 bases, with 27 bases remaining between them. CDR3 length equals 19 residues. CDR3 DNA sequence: TGTGCCAGCAGCACAAGTCTTAGGGGCCGGGACTGGGTTACAGATACGCAGTATTTT. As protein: CASSTSLRGRDWVTDTQYF.

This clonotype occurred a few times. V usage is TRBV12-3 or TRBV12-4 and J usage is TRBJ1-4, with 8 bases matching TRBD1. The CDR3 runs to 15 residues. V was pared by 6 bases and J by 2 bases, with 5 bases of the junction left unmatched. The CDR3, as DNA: TGTGCCAGCAGATGGCAGGGGGCGACTAATGAAAAACTGTTTTTT. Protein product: CASRWQGATNEKLFF.

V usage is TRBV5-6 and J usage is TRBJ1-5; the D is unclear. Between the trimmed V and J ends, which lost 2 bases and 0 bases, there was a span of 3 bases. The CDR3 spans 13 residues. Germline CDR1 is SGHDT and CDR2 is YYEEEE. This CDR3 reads CASSFPSNQPQHF. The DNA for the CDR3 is TGTGCCAGCAGCTTCCCTAGCAATCAGCCCCAGCATTTT.

The CDR3 sequence is CASSNRDREYEQYF. CDR3 nucleotides: TGTGCCAGCAGTAACCGGGACAGGGAATACGAGCAGTACTTC. This chain connects TRBV12-3 or TRBV12-4 to TRBJ2-7, with 9 bases lining up with TRBD1. The CDR3 extends over 14 amino acids. The V segment lost 5 bases and the J segment 4 bases; nucleotides outside the gene matches: 6.

For the CDR3, the DNA is TGTGCCAGCAGCCACATTGAGACAGGGGTTCGGCCCCAGCATTTT. This translates into CASSHIETGVRPQHF. This rearrangement joins TRBV12-3 or TRBV12-4 to TRBJ1-5; the match to TRBD1 covers 8 bases. The CDR3 extends over 15 amino acids. The trim removed 6 bases at V and 9 bases at J, leaving 13 bases unmatched.

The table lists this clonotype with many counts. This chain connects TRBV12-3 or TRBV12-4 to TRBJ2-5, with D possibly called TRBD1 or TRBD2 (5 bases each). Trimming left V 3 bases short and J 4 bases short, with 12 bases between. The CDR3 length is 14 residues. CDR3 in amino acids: CASSFRAGRETQYF. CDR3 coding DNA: TGTGCCAGCAGTTTTCGGGCAGGGAGAGAGACCCAGTACTTC.

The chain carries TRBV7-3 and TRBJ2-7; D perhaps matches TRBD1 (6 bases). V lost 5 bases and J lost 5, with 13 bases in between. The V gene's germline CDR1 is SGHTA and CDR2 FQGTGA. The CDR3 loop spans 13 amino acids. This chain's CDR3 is CASSLNRVHEQYF. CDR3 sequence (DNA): TGTGCCAGCAGCCTCAACAGGGTCCACGAGCAGTACTTC.

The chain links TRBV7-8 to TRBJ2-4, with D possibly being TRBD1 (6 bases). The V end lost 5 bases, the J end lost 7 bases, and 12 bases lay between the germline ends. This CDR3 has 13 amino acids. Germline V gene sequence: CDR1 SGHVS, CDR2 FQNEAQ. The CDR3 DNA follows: TGTGCCAGCAGCCAATTTCAGGGGAACATTCAGTACTTC. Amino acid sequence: CASSQFQGNIQYF.

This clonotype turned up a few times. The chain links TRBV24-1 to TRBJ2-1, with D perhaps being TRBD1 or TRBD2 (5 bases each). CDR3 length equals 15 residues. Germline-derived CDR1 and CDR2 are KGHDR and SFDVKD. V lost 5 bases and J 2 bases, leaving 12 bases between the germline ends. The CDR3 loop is CATSVGDGTYNEQFF. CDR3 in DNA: TGTGCCACCAGTGTGGGGGACGGCACCTACAATGAGCAGTTCTTC.

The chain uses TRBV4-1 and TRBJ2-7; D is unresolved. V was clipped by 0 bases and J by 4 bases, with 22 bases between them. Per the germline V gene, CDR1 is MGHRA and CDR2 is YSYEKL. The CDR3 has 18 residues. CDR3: CASSQERHRTPVAYEQYF. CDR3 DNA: TGCGCCAGCAGCCAAGAAAGACACCGTACCCCAGTGGCATACGAGCAGTACTTC.

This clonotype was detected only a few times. CDR3 region: CASSLNSESSYEQYF. The CDR3 DNA follows: TGTGCCAGCAGCTTAAACAGCGAGAGCTCCTACGAGCAGTACTTC. V usage is TRBV7-3 and J usage is TRBJ2-7, with D unclear. The V and J ends lost 1 base and 0 bases respectively, with 10 bases between them. Germline-derived CDR1 and CDR2 are SGHTA and FQGTGA. The CDR3 is 15 residues long.

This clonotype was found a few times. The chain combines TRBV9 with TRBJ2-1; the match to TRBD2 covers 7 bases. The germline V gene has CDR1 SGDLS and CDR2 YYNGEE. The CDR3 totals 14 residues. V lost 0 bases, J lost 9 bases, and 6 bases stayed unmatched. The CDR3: CASSVGGGILEQFF. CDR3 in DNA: TGTGCCAGCAGCGTAGGGGGGGGGATCCTTGAGCAGTTCTTC. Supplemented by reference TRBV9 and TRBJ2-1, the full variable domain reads DSGVTQTPKHLITATGQRVTLRCSPRSGDLSVYWYQQSLDQGLQFLIQYYNGEERAKGNILERFSAQQFPDLHSELNLSSLELGDSALYFCASSVGGGILEQFFGPGTRLTVL.

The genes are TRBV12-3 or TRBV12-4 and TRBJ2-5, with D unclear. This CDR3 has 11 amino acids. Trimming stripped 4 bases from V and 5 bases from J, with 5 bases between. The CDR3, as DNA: TGTGCCAGCAGTTCTTCCGAGACCCAGTACTTC. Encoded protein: CASSSSETQYF.

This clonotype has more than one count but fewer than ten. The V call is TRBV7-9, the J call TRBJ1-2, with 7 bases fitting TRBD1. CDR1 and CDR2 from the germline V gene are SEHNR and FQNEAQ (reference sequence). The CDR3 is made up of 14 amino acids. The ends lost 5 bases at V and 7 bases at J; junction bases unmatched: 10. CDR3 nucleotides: TGTGCCAGCAGCACAGGGGAGGGATCCAGTGGCTACACCTTC. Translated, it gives CASSTGEGSSGYTF.

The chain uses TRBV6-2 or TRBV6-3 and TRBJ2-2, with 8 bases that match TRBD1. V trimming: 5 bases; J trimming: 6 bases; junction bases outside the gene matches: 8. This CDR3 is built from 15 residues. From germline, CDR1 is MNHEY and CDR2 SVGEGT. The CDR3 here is CASSNRRGPAGELFF. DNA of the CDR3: TGTGCCAGCAGTAACCGCAGGGGGCCAGCCGGGGAGCTGTTTTTT.

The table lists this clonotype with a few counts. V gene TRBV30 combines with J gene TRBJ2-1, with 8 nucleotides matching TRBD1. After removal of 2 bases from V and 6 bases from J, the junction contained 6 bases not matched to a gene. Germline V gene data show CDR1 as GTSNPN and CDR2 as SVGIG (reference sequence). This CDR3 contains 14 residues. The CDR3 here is CAWSRTGFGNEQFF. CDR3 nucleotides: TGTGCCTGGAGTAGGACAGGGTTTGGCAATGAGCAGTTCTTC.

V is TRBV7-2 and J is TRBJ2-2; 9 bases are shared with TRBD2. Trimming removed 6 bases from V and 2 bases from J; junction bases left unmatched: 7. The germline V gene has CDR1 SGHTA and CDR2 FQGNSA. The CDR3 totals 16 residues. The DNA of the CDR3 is TGTGCCAGCAGGCAGGGACTAGCCCCCAACACCGGGGAGCTGTTTTTT. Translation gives CASRQGLAPNTGELFF.

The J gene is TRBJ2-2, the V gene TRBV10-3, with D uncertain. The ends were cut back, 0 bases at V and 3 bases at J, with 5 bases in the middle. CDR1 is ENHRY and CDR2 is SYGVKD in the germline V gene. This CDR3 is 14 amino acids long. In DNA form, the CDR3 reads TGTGCCATCAGTGAGTCGGAGCACACCGGGGAGCTGTTTTTT. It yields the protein CAISESEHTGELFF.

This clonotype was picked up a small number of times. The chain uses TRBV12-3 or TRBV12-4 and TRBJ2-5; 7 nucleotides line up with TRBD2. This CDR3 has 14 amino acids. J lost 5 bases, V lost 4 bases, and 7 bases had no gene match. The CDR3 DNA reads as TGTGCCAGCAGTTACTGGACTAGGCGGGAGACCCAGTACTTC. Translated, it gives CASSYWTRRETQYF.

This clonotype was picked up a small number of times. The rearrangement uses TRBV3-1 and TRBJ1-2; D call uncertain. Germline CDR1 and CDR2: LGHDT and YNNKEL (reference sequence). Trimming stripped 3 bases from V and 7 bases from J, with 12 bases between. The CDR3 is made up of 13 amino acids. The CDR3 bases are TGTGCCAGCAGCCACCGTGGGGTGTTTGGCTACACCTTC. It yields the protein CASSHRGVFGYTF.

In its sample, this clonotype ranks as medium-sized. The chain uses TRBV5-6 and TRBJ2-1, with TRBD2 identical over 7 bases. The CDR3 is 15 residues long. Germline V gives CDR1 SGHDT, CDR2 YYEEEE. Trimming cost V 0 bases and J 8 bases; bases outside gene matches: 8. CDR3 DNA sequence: TGTGCCAGCAGCTTGGAGACTAGCCCTCGACATGAGCAGTTCTTC. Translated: CASSLETSPRHEQFF.

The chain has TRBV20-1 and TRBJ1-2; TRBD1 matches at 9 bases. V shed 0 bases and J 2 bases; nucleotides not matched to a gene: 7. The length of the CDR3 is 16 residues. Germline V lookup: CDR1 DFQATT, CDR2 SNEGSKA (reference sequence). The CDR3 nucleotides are TGCAGTGCTAGAGAATCAACCGGGACAGGGAACTATGGCTACACCTTC. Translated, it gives CSARESTGTGNYGYTF.

The CDR3 sequence is CASSSSRTATNEKLFF. The CDR3, as DNA: TGTGCCAGCAGCTCTAGCCGGACAGCAACTAATGAAAAACTGTTTTTT. The chain links TRBV7-2 to TRBJ1-4; D perhaps matches TRBD1 (6 bases). Trimming shortened V by 4 bases and J by 0 bases, and 12 bases separated the two germline ends. From germline, CDR1 is SGHTA and CDR2 FQGNSA. The CDR3 spans 16 residues.

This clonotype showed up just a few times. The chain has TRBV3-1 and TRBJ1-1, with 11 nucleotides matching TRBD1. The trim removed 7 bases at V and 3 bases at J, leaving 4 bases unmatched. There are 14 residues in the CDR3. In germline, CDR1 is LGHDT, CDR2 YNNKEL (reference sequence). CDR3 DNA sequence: TGTGCCAGCAATTGGGACAGGGGGGACACTGAAGCTTTCTTT. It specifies CASNWDRGDTEAFF. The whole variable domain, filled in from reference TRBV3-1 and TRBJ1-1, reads DTAVSQTPKYLVTQMGNDKSIKCEQNLGHDTMYWYKQDSKKFLKIMFSYNNKELIINETVPNRFSPKSPDKAHLNLHINSLELGDSAVYFCASNWDRGDTEAFFGQGTRLTVV.

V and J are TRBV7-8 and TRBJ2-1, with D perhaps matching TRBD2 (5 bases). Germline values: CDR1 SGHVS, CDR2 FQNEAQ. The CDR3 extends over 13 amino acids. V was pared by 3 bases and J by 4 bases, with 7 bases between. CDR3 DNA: TGTGCCAGCAGCTTTCGGGGTTACAATGAGCAGTTCTTC. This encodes CASSFRGYNEQFF.

The CDR3 spells CASSWSGQGGAFF. DNA of the CDR3: TGCGCCAGCAGCTGGTCCGGACAGGGAGGGGCTTTCTTT. The chain has TRBV5-1 and TRBJ1-1, with 8 bases matching TRBD1. The CDR3 has 13 amino acids. The ends lost 3 bases at V and 11 bases at J; junction bases unmatched: 9. Germline values: CDR1 SGHRS, CDR2 YFSETQ.